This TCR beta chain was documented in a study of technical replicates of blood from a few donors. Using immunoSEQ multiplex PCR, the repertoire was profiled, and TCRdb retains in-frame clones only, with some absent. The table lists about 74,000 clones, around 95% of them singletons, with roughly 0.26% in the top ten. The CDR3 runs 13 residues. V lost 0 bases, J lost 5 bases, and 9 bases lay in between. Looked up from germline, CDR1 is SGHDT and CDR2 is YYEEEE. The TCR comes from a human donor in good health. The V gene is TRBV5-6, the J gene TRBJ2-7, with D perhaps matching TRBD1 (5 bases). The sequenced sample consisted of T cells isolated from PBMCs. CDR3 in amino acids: CASSLGQGDEQYF. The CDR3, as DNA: TGTGCCAGCAGCTTGGGGCAGGGTGACGAGCAGTACTTC.